This entry lists 32 T cell receptor beta chains sequenced from one sample in a study of CD8 T cells in ankylosing spondylitis. Overall study findings and caveats: Fewer than ten highly homologous variants made up a TCR beta motif that seemed to typify ankylosing spondylitis blood.

TCRdb ran MiXCR on the 5' RACE reads and lists one entry per CDR3 protein. The repertoire includes roughly 440,000 distinct CDR3 sequences, over 15% of them detected once, and about 0.94% sits in the top ten. No cognate antigen is known for these TCRs. The sequenced sample was blood, either unsorted or a sorted T cell fraction (not recorded which). The receptors were sampled from a male donor with ankylosing spondylitis.

The chain links TRBV7-9 to TRBJ2-7, with 11 nucleotides matching TRBD2. Trimming removed 5 bases from V and 2 bases from J; junction bases left unmatched: 11. The CDR3 is 17 residues long. Looked up from germline, CDR1 is SEHNR and CDR2 is FQNEAQ (reference sequence). Written as DNA, the CDR3 is TGTGCCAGCAGCCCACGCCCTAGCGGGGGGCGCCCCTACGAGCAGTACTTC. It specifies CASSPRPSGGRPYEQYF.

J is TRBJ2-1 and V is TRBV7-2, with TRBD1 matching 9 bases. This CDR3 has 15 residues. Germline loops: CDR1 SGHTA, CDR2 FQGNSA. V dropped 2 bases and J dropped 5; count of bases not matched to a gene: 4. The CDR3 here is CASSLIQGANNEQFF. The DNA of the CDR3 is TGTGCCAGCAGCTTAATACAGGGGGCGAACAATGAGCAGTTCTTC.

This clonotype was detected a few times. V gene TRBV5-1 combines with J gene TRBJ2-7, with 9 bases matching TRBD1. From germline, CDR1 is SGHRS and CDR2 YFSETQ. This CDR3 is built from 14 residues. Trimming at V came to 3 bases and at J to 6 bases, leaving 7 bases not matched to a gene. CDR3 coding DNA: TGCGCCAGCAGCTCGGGGACAGGGTTGAGCGAGCAGTACTTC. It codes for CASSSGTGLSEQYF. Using reference TRBV5-1 and TRBJ2-7 for the parts outside the CDR3, the full variable domain is KAGVTQTPRYLIKTRGQQVTLSCSPISGHRSVSWYQQTPGQGLQFLFEYFSETQRNKGNFPGRFSGRQFSNSRSEMNVSTLELGDSALYLCASSSGTGLSEQYFGPGTRLTVT.

The CDR3 reads CASRLPQGAYEQYF. The CDR3 region has the DNA TGTGCCAGCAGACTCCCCCAGGGGGCCTACGAGCAGTACTTC. The rearrangement links TRBV28 to TRBJ2-7, with 7 bases that match TRBD1. There are 14 residues in the CDR3. Germline assignment: CDR1 MDHEN and CDR2 SYDVKM. The ends lost 6 bases at V and 2 bases at J; junction bases unmatched: 7.

The chain carries TRBV11-3 and TRBJ2-1; D possibly uses TRBD1 or TRBD2 (6 bases each). The germline gives CDR1 SGHNT, CDR2 YENEEA. Trimming removed 1 base at V and 7 bases at J, with 17 bases between. The CDR3 is made up of 16 amino acids. The CDR3 loop is CASSLAHSGAGNEQFF. CDR3 sequence (DNA): TGTGCCAGCAGCTTAGCCCATTCGGGGGCGGGGAATGAGCAGTTCTTC.

The gene calls are TRBV20-1 and TRBJ1-2, with 7 bases matching TRBD1. The germline CDR1 and CDR2 sequences are DFQATT and SNEGSKA (reference sequence). There are 13 residues in the CDR3. V lost 5 bases to trimming and J lost 4 bases; unmatched junction nucleotides: 7. CDR3 sequence (DNA): TGCAGTGCTTCCCATTACAGGGGCTATGGCTACACCTTC. It encodes CSASHYRGYGYTF.

This sequence joins TRBV5-1 and TRBJ1-1; D may be TRBD1 (6 bases). The V gene lost 4 bases and the J gene lost 6 bases, with 16 bases spanning the gap. Germline V gives CDR1 SGHRS, CDR2 YFSETQ. The CDR3 is 14 amino acids. CDR3 sequence reads: CASSTEGGSAEAFF. Here the CDR3 DNA reads TGCGCCAGCAGCACAGAGGGGGGGTCCGCTGAAGCTTTCTTT.

The chain employs TRBV19 and TRBJ2-1, with D perhaps TRBD2 (5 bases). CDR3 length: 14 residues. The germline V gene has CDR1 LNHDA and CDR2 SQIVND (reference sequence). Trimming cost V 9 bases and J 5 bases, with 17 bases left between them. CDR3 DNA sequence: TGTGCCAGCTCCCGGGGTCCTGTTAACAATGAGCAGTTCTTC. Its protein product is CASSRGPVNNEQFF.

The V call is TRBV2, the J call TRBJ1-6; D perhaps matches TRBD1 (5 bases). Trimming took off 4 bases at V and 7 bases at J, with 8 bases between the two ends. The germline V gene has CDR1 SNHLY and CDR2 FYNNEI. There are 13 residues in the CDR3. The CDR3 protein is CASSVRGNSPLHF. The CDR3 DNA reads as TGTGCCAGCAGTGTAAGGGGAAATTCACCCCTCCACTTT. The variable domain in full, with the rest retrieved from reference TRBV2 and TRBJ1-6, is EPEVTQTPSHQVTQMGQEVILRCVPISNHLYFYWYRQILGQKVEFLVSFYNNEISEKSEIFDDQFSVERPDGSNFTLKIRSTKLEDSAMYFCASSVRGNSPLHFGNGTRLTVT.

This clonotype was observed many times. The chain couples TRBV29-1 to TRBJ2-3, with 7 bases lining up with TRBD2. The CDR3 covers 13 residues. Looked up from germline, CDR1 is SQVTM and CDR2 is ANQGSEA. The J segment lost 5 bases and the V segment lost 6 bases, leaving 8 bases of the junction unmatched. The CDR3 DNA is TGCAGCGTGTGGGGGGGGAGAGAAGATACGCAGTATTTT. It yields the protein CSVWGGREDTQYF.

This clonotype showed up just a few times. V gene TRBV4-3 combines with J gene TRBJ2-1; D is possibly TRBD2 (6 bases). The germline V gene has CDR1 LGHNA and CDR2 YSLEER. With 0 bases removed from V and 4 bases from J, the gap between germline ends came to 16 bases. The CDR3 length is 17 residues. The CDR3: CASSQDLAPSPYNEQFF. The DNA of the CDR3 is TGCGCCAGCAGCCAAGACCTAGCGCCCAGCCCTTACAATGAGCAGTTCTTC.

In its sample, this clonotype was seen a few times. The chain recombines TRBV20-1 with TRBJ2-4; 8 nucleotides agree with TRBD2. CDR3 length: 15 amino acids. Germline CDR1 is DFQATT and CDR2 is SNEGSKA (reference sequence). The junction had 9 bases not matched to a gene; V was cut back by 5 bases and J by 3 bases. In nucleotides, the CDR3 is TGCAGTGCTCGTTCGGGAGGGCCGGGCAAAAACATTCAGTACTTC. Protein product: CSARSGGPGKNIQYF.

There are a few counts of this clonotype. The genes are TRBV25-1 and TRBJ2-4, with D possibly called TRBD1 or TRBD2 (5 bases each). Trimming took 7 bases from V and 5 from J, leaving 18 bases between them. Looked up from germline, CDR1 is MGHDK and CDR2 is SYGVNS. The CDR3 has 15 residues. CDR3 loop: CASTKEGKGQNIQYF. Written as DNA, the CDR3 is TGTGCCAGCACTAAAGAGGGGAAGGGCCAAAACATTCAGTACTTC.

This clonotype was observed a handful of times. The chain carries TRBV4-3 and TRBJ2-1, with D tentatively TRBD2 (6 bases). The CDR3 is 15 residues long. Between the trimmed V and J ends, which lost 1 base and 5 bases, there was a span of 12 bases. Germline CDR1 is LGHNA and CDR2 is YSLEER. The CDR3 DNA is TGCGCCAGCAGCCAAGGCGGGAAAGGGAACAATGAGCAGTTCTTC. It translates to CASSQGGKGNNEQFF.

V is TRBV28 and J is TRBJ1-5; 9 positions match TRBD1. J lost 0 bases, V lost 6 bases, and 9 bases had no gene match. Germline lookup yields CDR1 MDHEN and CDR2 SYDVKM. CDR3 size: 17 residues. The CDR3 region is CASRIQGASYSNQPQHF. CDR3 nucleotide sequence: TGTGCCAGCAGGATACAGGGGGCAAGTTATAGCAATCAGCCCCAGCATTTT.

This chain links TRBV20-1 with TRBJ2-3; D gene unclear. CDR1 DFQATT and CDR2 SNEGSKA come from the germline V gene (reference sequence). V gave up 4 bases and J gave up 2 bases, with 19 bases separating them. This CDR3 spans 16 amino acids. The CDR3 bases are TGCAGTGCTATGCTGTTTTTTTTAAGGGTCACAGATACGCAGTATTTT. Its protein product is CSAMLFFLRVTDTQYF.

This clonotype was counted a few times. This sequence joins TRBV18 and TRBJ1-1; D call uncertain. V lost 1 base, J lost 5 bases, and 8 bases lay in between. CDR1 and CDR2 from the germline V gene are KGHSH and LQKENI. CDR3 size: 13 residues. The CDR3 reads CASSPQGTTEAFF. The CDR3 DNA reads as TGTGCCAGCTCACCACAGGGCACGACTGAAGCTTTCTTT.

This clonotype was counted ten times or more. This chain links TRBV7-2 with TRBJ2-1, with 9 bases fitting TRBD1. There are 17 residues in the CDR3. From germline, CDR1 is SGHTA and CDR2 FQGNSA. Trimming removed 4 bases from V and 0 bases from J; junction bases left unmatched: 7. CDR3 residues: CASSSRDRARSYNEQFF. DNA of the CDR3: TGTGCCAGCAGCTCACGGGACAGGGCTCGCTCCTACAATGAGCAGTTCTTC. The whole variable domain, remainder taken from reference TRBV7-2 and TRBJ2-1, is GAGVSQSPSNKVTEKGKDVELRCDPISGHTALYWYRQSLGQGLEFLIYFQGNSAPDKSGLPSDRFSAERTGGSVSTLTIQRTQQEDSAVYLCASSSRDRARSYNEQFFGPGTRLTVL.

This clonotype appeared many times. The V gene is TRBV6-1, the J gene TRBJ2-3, with TRBD2 matching over 12 bases. The CDR3 has 15 residues. V trimming: 6 bases; J trimming: 6 bases; junction bases outside the gene matches: 7. Germline lookup yields CDR1 MNHNS and CDR2 SASEGT. The CDR3 loop reads CASSSWTSGVDTQYF. DNA of the CDR3: TGTGCCAGCAGCAGCTGGACTAGCGGGGTCGATACGCAGTATTTT.

The chain employs TRBV7-2 and TRBJ1-6; 8 bases fit TRBD1. CDR1 and CDR2 from the germline V gene are SGHTA and FQGNSA. Trimming removed 2 bases from V and 8 bases from J; junction bases left unmatched: 11. The length of the CDR3 is 17 residues. CDR3 sequence (DNA): TGTGCCAGCAGCTTAAGGAGGACAGGGCTTAGTGATTCACCCCTCCACTTT. As protein: CASSLRRTGLSDSPLHF.

This rearrangement joins TRBV14 to TRBJ2-2, with D possibly TRBD1 on 6 matching bases. Germline-derived CDR1 and CDR2 are SGHDN and FVKESK. The CDR3 runs to 12 residues. V was pared by 5 bases and J by 13 bases, with 14 bases between. The CDR3 spells CASSSTGLGLFF. The DNA of the CDR3 is TGTGCCAGCAGCTCAACAGGGCTCGGGCTGTTTTTT. Together with reference TRBV14 and TRBJ2-2, the CDR3 gives the full variable domain: EAGVTQFPSHSVIEKGQTVTLRCDPISGHDNLYWYRRVMGKEIKFLLHFVKESKQDESGMPNNRFLAERTGGTYSTLKVQPAELEDSGVYFCASSSTGLGLFFGEGSRLTVL.

This clonotype was counted between two and nine times. The rearrangement joins TRBV5-6 to TRBJ2-3; D remains unclear. The CDR3 extends over 16 amino acids. V was trimmed by 2 bases and J by 0 bases, leaving 13 bases between them. Per germline, CDR1 SGHDT and CDR2 YYEEEE. In DNA, the CDR3 is TGTGCCAGCAGCTTCAGACGGACGTCTAGCACAGATACGCAGTATTTT. Translating gives CASSFRRTSSTDTQYF.

This clonotype was counted between two and nine times. This rearrangement joins TRBV7-9 to TRBJ2-3; the D is unclear. Trimming stripped 2 bases from V and 5 bases from J, with 8 bases between. Per germline, CDR1 SEHNR and CDR2 FQNEAQ (reference sequence). This CDR3 spans 13 amino acids. CDR3 sequence reads: CASSLSVGDTQYF. The CDR3 nucleotides are TGTGCCAGCAGCTTAAGTGTCGGAGATACGCAGTATTTT. Full variable domain (rest looked up from reference TRBV7-9 and TRBJ2-3): DTGVSQNPRHKITKRGQNVTFRCDPISEHNRLYWYRQTLGQGPEFLTYFQNEAQLEKSRLLSDRFSAERPKGSFSTLEIQRTEQGDSAMYLCASSLSVGDTQYFGPGTRLTVL.

Many counts were recorded for this clonotype. The chain has TRBV4-2 and TRBJ2-1; no firm D call. The length of the CDR3 is 13 residues. Looked up from germline, CDR1 is LGHNA and CDR2 is YNFKEQ. V was shortened by 0 bases and J by 11 bases, with 11 bases between the two germline ends. In nucleotides, the CDR3 is TGTGCCAGCAGCCAAGATCTAAGCCTTAAGCAGTTCTTC. The encoded protein is CASSQDLSLKQFF.

The genes are TRBV20-1 and TRBJ1-2; 8 bases line up with TRBD1. Germline V gives CDR1 DFQATT, CDR2 SNEGSKA (reference sequence). J was trimmed by 3 bases and V by 3 bases; bases with no gene match: 9. The CDR3 contains 15 residues. The CDR3 sequence: CSASIRTGRHYGYTF. DNA for the CDR3: TGCAGTGCTAGTATCCGGACAGGGCGACACTATGGCTACACCTTC.

The chain employs TRBV19 and TRBJ1-2, with D unclear. Trimming took off 0 bases at V and 3 bases at J, with 14 bases between the two ends. The CDR3 contains 16 residues. Germline values: CDR1 LNHDA, CDR2 SQIVND (reference sequence). CDR3 sequence: CASSIDDTGGDYGYTF. In nucleotides, the CDR3 is TGTGCCAGTAGTATAGATGACACGGGAGGAGACTATGGCTACACCTTC.

This clonotype was seen only a few times. V and J are TRBV21-1 and TRBJ2-7; the D call TRBD1 from the table was never checked on the DNA. TRBV21-1 is marked as a pseudogene. This CDR3 contains 11 residues. The CDR3 DNA reads as TGTGCCAGCAGCAGACGGGACAGTTTCTACTTC. Translated: CASSRRDSFYF.

The J gene is TRBJ1-1, the V gene TRBV12-3 or TRBV12-4, with no clear D. Trimming took off 5 bases at V and 10 bases at J, with 11 bases between the two ends. This CDR3 has 11 residues. Here the CDR3 DNA reads TGTGCCAGCAGTCCCTACCGTGTAGCTTTCTTT. It specifies CASSPYRVAFF.

The chain recombines TRBV5-1 with TRBJ1-1, with 8 bases fitting TRBD1. CDR1 is SGHRS and CDR2 is YFSETQ in the germline V gene. The CDR3 runs to 14 residues. J lost 6 bases, V lost 3 bases, and 7 bases had no gene match. The CDR3 bases are TGCGCCAGCAGCTACACCGGACAGGGCCCTGAAGCTTTCTTT. It specifies CASSYTGQGPEAFF.

The chain combines TRBV12-3 or TRBV12-4 with TRBJ2-7; unclear D gene. The CDR3 totals 14 residues. V was trimmed by 0 bases and J by 2 bases, leaving 8 bases between them. The CDR3 protein is CASSLAGKAYEQYF. The CDR3 DNA is TGTGCCAGCAGTTTAGCAGGAAAGGCCTACGAGCAGTACTTC.

This chain joins TRBV6-1 and TRBJ1-5, with 9 positions matching TRBD1. The CDR3 contains 17 residues. The trim removed 5 bases at V and 4 bases at J, leaving 12 bases unmatched. The germline gives CDR1 MNHNS, CDR2 SASEGT. The CDR3 loop is CASSRGQGGPLNQPQHF. The DNA of the CDR3 is TGTGCCAGCAGTAGGGGACAGGGAGGGCCACTGAATCAGCCCCAGCATTTT.

This clonotype has just a few counts. The chain combines TRBV6-2 or TRBV6-3 with TRBJ2-1; D may correspond to TRBD1 or TRBD2 (5 bases each). Germline CDR1 is MNHEY and CDR2 is SVGEGT. The CDR3 length is 15 residues. Trimming stripped 7 bases from V and 6 bases from J, with 19 bases between. The CDR3 sequence: CASTSKIGTPNEQFF. Written as DNA, the CDR3 is TGTGCCAGCACTTCTAAGATAGGGACGCCCAATGAGCAGTTCTTC.